The next 12 T cell receptor beta chains were all read from a single sample in a study of blood T cell repertoires in COVID-19. Repertoires were generated with immunoSEQ multiplex PCR, while TCRdb's copy carries only in-frame clones and drops some. In the table there are approximately 300,000 clones, 87% of which are singletons. The source material was peripheral blood. Receptor source: a young man with active or convalescent COVID-19.

The V gene is TRBV3-1 (or the pseudogene TRBV3-2), the J gene TRBJ1-1; possible D gene TRBD1, 6 bases. The V gene's germline CDR1 is LGHDT and CDR2 YNNKEL (reference sequence). This CDR3 is 14 amino acids long. With 8 bases removed from V and 1 base from J, the gap between germline ends came to 14 bases. The CDR3 DNA reads TGTGCCAGCTGTAACAGGGCACGGAACACTGAAGCTTTCTTT. Encoded protein: CASCNRARNTEAFF.

The V gene is TRBV2, the J gene TRBJ1-4, with a tentative D call TRBD1 (6 bases). CDR3 length: 14 residues. V was clipped by 6 bases and J by 4 bases, with 12 bases between them. CDR1 is SNHLY and CDR2 is FYNNEI in the germline V gene. The DNA of the CDR3 is TGTGCCAGCAGCCTGGGGGGGCTTAATGAAAAACTGTTTTTT. It translates to CASSLGGLNEKLFF. The variable domain in full, with the rest retrieved from reference TRBV2 and TRBJ1-4, is EPEVTQTPSHQVTQMGQEVILRCVPISNHLYFYWYRQILGQKVEFLVSFYNNEISEKSEIFDDQFSVERPDGSNFTLKIRSTKLEDSAMYFCASSLGGLNEKLFFGSGTQLSVL.

The chain joins TRBV19 to TRBJ2-4; 7 bases map to TRBD2. CDR1 is LNHDA and CDR2 is SQIVND in the germline V gene (reference sequence). J lost 5 bases, V lost 7 bases, and 5 bases had no gene match. The CDR3 consists of 13 residues. CDR3 residues: CASTPGGQNIQYF. The DNA of the CDR3 is TGTGCCAGTACCCCGGGAGGCCAAAACATTCAGTACTTC.

The rearrangement joins TRBV11-2 to TRBJ1-3; perhaps TRBD1 as D (5 bases). V lost 7 bases and J 0 bases, leaving 13 bases between the germline ends. CDR3 length equals 15 residues. Germline V gene lookup returns CDR1 SGHAT and CDR2 FQNNGV. CDR3 DNA sequence: TGTGCCAGCACAAGACAGCTCTACTCTGGAAACACCATATATTTT. This gives the protein CASTRQLYSGNTIYF.

This sequence joins TRBV6-1 and TRBJ1-1; the D gene is possibly TRBD1 (6 bases). CDR1 MNHNS and CDR2 SASEGT come from the germline V gene. Trimming shortened V by 8 bases and J by 5 bases, and 12 bases separated the two germline ends. This CDR3 spans 12 amino acids. The CDR3: CASVWGRTEAFF. The CDR3 DNA follows: TGTGCCAGCGTTTGGGGGCGGACTGAAGCTTTCTTT.

The chain combines TRBV15 with TRBJ1-1; D is unresolved. V lost 0 bases, J lost 1 base, and 9 bases lay in between. The CDR3 is 15 residues long. CDR1 is LNHNV, CDR2 YYDKDF, per germline (reference sequence). CDR3 DNA sequence: TGTGCCACCAGCAGAGATCGTTCCCCGAACACTGAAGCTTTCTTT. Protein: CATSRDRSPNTEAFF.

The rearrangement links TRBV5-1 to TRBJ1-4, with D possibly being TRBD1 (5 bases). The germline CDR1 and CDR2 sequences are SGHRS and YFSETQ. The CDR3 has 16 residues. The V end lost 1 base, the J end lost 0 bases, and 10 bases lay between the germline ends. The CDR3 region is CASSLYGGATNEKLFF. In DNA, the CDR3 is TGCGCCAGCAGCTTGTACGGAGGGGCAACTAATGAAAAACTGTTTTTT.

The chain has TRBV29-1 and TRBJ1-2; weak D call: TRBD1 (5 bases). CDR3 length equals 15 residues. Germline values: CDR1 SQVTM, CDR2 ANQGSEA. Deletions cut 5 bases from V and 1 base from J, with 17 bases between. As DNA, the CDR3 is TGCAGCGTTATTGGACATTTGGATCGTAACTATGGCTACACCTTC. This translates into CSVIGHLDRNYGYTF. Full variable domain (missing parts from reference TRBV29-1 and TRBJ1-2): SAVISQKPSRDICQRGTSLTIQCQVDSQVTMMFWYRQQPGQSLTLIATANQGSEATYESGFVIDKFPISRPNLTFSTLTVSNMSPEDSSIYLCSVIGHLDRNYGYTFGSGTRLTVV.

The table lists this clone with a few counts. The chain joins TRBV27 to TRBJ2-1, with D possibly matching TRBD1 (5 bases). The V and J ends lost 3 bases and 0 bases respectively, with 6 bases between them. CDR1 is MNHEY, CDR2 SMNVEV, per germline (reference sequence). The CDR3 extends over 14 amino acids. Here the CDR3 DNA reads TGTGCCAGCAGTTTGCAGGGCTCCTACAATGAGCAGTTCTTC. This sequence encodes CASSLQGSYNEQFF.

This chain connects TRBV14 to TRBJ2-7; 8 bases agree with TRBD1. Germline assignment: CDR1 SGHDN and CDR2 FVKESK. CDR3 length equals 14 residues. The V segment lost 1 base and the J segment 5 bases; nucleotides outside the gene matches: 4. The CDR3 sequence is CASSQATGVNEQYF. The DNA of the CDR3 is TGTGCCAGCAGCCAAGCGACAGGGGTGAACGAGCAGTACTTC.

The V call is TRBV5-1, the J call TRBJ2-3, with TRBD2 matching 11 bases. This CDR3 is built from 19 residues. V shed 1 base, J shed 2 bases, and the junction held 12 bases outside the gene matches. In germline, CDR1 is SGHRS, CDR2 YFSETQ. The CDR3 sequence: CASSLRVPGLADYTDTQYF. DNA for the CDR3: TGCGCCAGCAGCTTGAGGGTTCCGGGACTAGCGGACTACACAGATACGCAGTATTTT.

The chain couples TRBV6-5 to TRBJ1-3, with TRBD1 as a possible D gene (5 bases). Trimming left V 6 bases short and J 2 bases short, with 11 bases between. This CDR3 is built from 14 residues. Germline CDR1 MNHEY, CDR2 SVGAGI. The DNA of the CDR3 is TGTGCCAGCAGCTACGACAGCACTGGAAACACCATATATTTT. Translated: CASSYDSTGNTIYF.